These 32 T cell receptor beta chains originate from one sample sequenced in a study of regulatory T cells in long-lasting Graves disease. Documented time point: persistent/refractory GD, antithyroid drugs over 5 years with positive TRAb. RNA isolated from PBMCs was used to make the TCR library. Relying on iRepertoire HTBI primers and Arm-PCR of CDR3 regions, the team built TCR beta libraries. TCRdb re-called the multiplex PCR reads with MiXCR, one entry per CDR3 protein. The sample records hundreds of thousands of distinct CDR3 sequences, about 32% being singletons. The starting material was peripheral blood mononuclear cells (PBMCs), obtained when the disease was refractory, from a patient treated with antithyroid drugs. The source is a female donor with Graves disease.

The chain has TRBV10-3 and TRBJ2-7; D ambiguous. Germline lookup yields CDR1 ENHRY and CDR2 SYGVKD. Trimming cost V 6 bases and J 7 bases, with 10 bases left between them. The CDR3 has 11 amino acids. The CDR3 region is CAIRDEGEQYF. The CDR3 DNA is TGTGCCATCAGGGACGAAGGTGAGCAGTACTTC.

This clonotype has only a few counts. The rearrangement links TRBV24-1 to TRBJ1-2, with 10 bases that match TRBD1. From germline, CDR1 is KGHDR and CDR2 SFDVKD. V was pared by 5 bases and J by 5 bases, with 4 bases of the junction left unmatched. CDR3 length: 14 amino acids. CDR3 coding DNA: TGTGCCACCAGTGCCGCGGGACAGGGGTATGGCTACACCTTC. Translating it yields CATSAAGQGYGYTF.

V is TRBV6-1 and J is TRBJ2-7; 14 nucleotides agree with TRBD2. This CDR3 is 15 amino acids long. CDR1 MNHNS and CDR2 SASEGT come from the germline V gene. The J segment lost 5 bases and the V segment lost 6 bases, leaving 6 bases of the junction unmatched. CDR3 region: CASRAGTSGSHEQYF. DNA of the CDR3: TGTGCCAGCAGGGCCGGGACTAGCGGGAGCCACGAGCAGTACTTC.

V is TRBV6-1 and J is TRBJ2-5, with TRBD1 matching over 8 bases. CDR1 is MNHNS and CDR2 is SASEGT in the germline V gene. The J segment lost 9 bases and the V segment lost 2 bases, leaving 11 bases of the junction unmatched. The CDR3 spans 15 residues. The CDR3 bases are TGTGCCAGCAGTGAAAAGGGCAGGGGGCTGGCGGCCCAGTACTTC. It translates to CASSEKGRGLAAQYF.

This clonotype came up many times. This chain connects TRBV6-1 to TRBJ1-5; possibly TRBD1 for D (6 bases). Germline CDR1 reads MNHNS; CDR2 reads SASEGT. CDR3 length equals 14 residues. Trimming took 6 bases from V and 2 from J, leaving 11 bases between them. CDR3 in DNA: TGTGCCAGCAGGCCAGGGGTACGCAATCAGCCCCAGCATTTT. Translating gives CASRPGVRNQPQHF.

There are a few counts of this clonotype. The chain recombines TRBV7-9 with TRBJ1-4, with unresolved D. This CDR3 spans 13 amino acids. Trimming removed 5 bases from V and 2 bases from J, with 6 bases in between. Germline-derived CDR1 and CDR2 are SEHNR and FQNEAQ (reference sequence). The CDR3 region has the DNA TGTGCCAGCAGCGAGGTCACTAATGAAAAACTGTTTTTT. Its protein is CASSEVTNEKLFF.

The rearrangement uses TRBV3-1 and TRBJ2-2, with a weak D call TRBD1 (6 bases). This CDR3 contains 14 residues. The germline V gene has CDR1 LGHDT and CDR2 YNNKEL (reference sequence). V was trimmed by 4 bases and J by 4 bases, leaving 10 bases between them. CDR3 in amino acids: CASSRTVTTGELFF. CDR3 coding DNA: TGTGCCAGCAGCCGGACAGTAACCACCGGGGAGCTGTTTTTT.

This clonotype was seen more than once but under ten times. Here the CDR3 reads CASSLRQGISYEQYF. CDR3 coding DNA: TGTGCCAGCAGTTTGAGGCAGGGAATCTCCTACGAGCAGTACTTC. This chain connects TRBV12-3 or TRBV12-4 to TRBJ2-7; D perhaps matches TRBD1 (5 bases). This CDR3 is 15 amino acids long. V gave up 3 bases and J gave up 0 bases, with 12 bases separating them.

The table lists this clonotype with a few counts. The chain employs TRBV7-3 and TRBJ1-2; D gene uncertain. The germline gives CDR1 SGHTA, CDR2 FQGTGA. V lost 5 bases and J 4 bases, leaving 8 bases between the germline ends. The CDR3 has 12 amino acids. The CDR3 is CASSDDGYGYTF. In DNA form, the CDR3 reads TGTGCCAGCAGCGACGACGGCTATGGCTACACCTTC.

This clonotype occurred many times. The V call is TRBV12-3 or TRBV12-4, the J call TRBJ1-6; D gene unclear. This CDR3 spans 14 amino acids. Between the trimmed V and J ends, which lost 6 bases and 2 bases, there was a span of 8 bases. CDR3 residues: CASSVKAYNSPLHF. The CDR3 coding sequence is TGTGCCAGCAGCGTCAAGGCCTATAATTCACCCCTCCACTTT.

The CDR3 region is CASSAGDYTGAYGYTF. Here the CDR3 DNA reads TGCGCCAGCAGCGCCGGGGACTATACAGGGGCGTATGGCTACACCTTC. V and J are TRBV5-1 and TRBJ1-2, with 7 positions matching TRBD1. This CDR3 has 16 residues. Germline V gene lookup returns CDR1 SGHRS and CDR2 YFSETQ. V gave up 4 bases and J gave up 5 bases; unmatched junction bases: 14.

This clonotype showed up just a few times. This chain uses TRBV20-1 with TRBJ2-7; 9 nucleotides agree with TRBD2. Germline V CDR1 and CDR2: DFQATT, SNEGSKA (reference sequence). The CDR3 is made up of 15 amino acids. V dropped 6 bases and J dropped 6; count of bases not matched to a gene: 15. The CDR3 coding sequence is TGCAGTGCCCTGAGGATGGGCGGGAGGGCCTTCGAGCAGTACTTC. Translated: CSALRMGGRAFEQYF.

The genes are TRBV2 and TRBJ2-1, with a weak D call TRBD2 (6 bases). This CDR3 is built from 11 residues. Germline assignment: CDR1 SNHLY and CDR2 FYNNEI. Trimming left V 6 bases short and J 9 bases short, with 9 bases between. CDR3 DNA: TGTGCCAGCAGGGGCGGGGTTGAGCAGTTCTTC. Its protein is CASRGGVEQFF. Using reference TRBV2 and TRBJ2-1 for the parts outside the CDR3, the full variable domain is EPEVTQTPSHQVTQMGQEVILRCVPISNHLYFYWYRQILGQKVEFLVSFYNNEISEKSEIFDDQFSVERPDGSNFTLKIRSTKLEDSAMYFCASRGGVEQFFGPGTRLTVL.

In its sample, this clonotype was seen a few times. This CDR3 is CASSPGTGGTQYF. In DNA, the CDR3 is TGTGCCAGCAGCCCCGGGACGGGCGGGACCCAGTACTTC. The chain uses TRBV3-1 and TRBJ2-5, with D perhaps assigned TRBD1 or TRBD2 (5 bases each). The CDR3 has 13 amino acids. In germline, CDR1 is LGHDT, CDR2 YNNKEL (reference sequence). Trimming stripped 4 bases from V and 7 bases from J, with 13 bases between.

The V call is TRBV10-3, the J call TRBJ1-5; 8 nucleotides align to TRBD1. From germline, CDR1 is ENHRY and CDR2 SYGVKD. With V trimmed by 10 bases and J by 2 bases, 10 bases remained unmatched. The CDR3 is made up of 15 amino acids. The DNA of the CDR3 is TGTGCCACCGAGGACAGGGATTACGGCAATCAGCCCCAGCATTTT. Protein sequence: CATEDRDYGNQPQHF.

This rearrangement joins TRBV29-1 to TRBJ2-5; 7 nucleotides agree with TRBD2. Germline V gives CDR1 SQVTM, CDR2 ANQGSEA. The CDR3 consists of 17 residues. Trimming took 1 base from V and 5 from J; bases not matched to a gene: 16. The DNA of the CDR3 is TGCAGCGTTGAAGGCCCCCTCGAGGGCGGGAGTATGGAGACCCAGTACTTC. Protein: CSVEGPLEGGSMETQYF.

The sample holds a few counts of this clonotype. This rearrangement joins TRBV2 to TRBJ1-3, with no clear D. V gave up 11 bases and J gave up 0 bases, with 8 bases separating them. This CDR3 is 12 amino acids long. The V gene's germline CDR1 is SNHLY and CDR2 FYNNEI. The CDR3 coding sequence is TGTGCCGGCGACGGCTCTGGAAACACCATATATTTT. It yields the protein CAGDGSGNTIYF.

This clonotype has only a few counts. The chain recombines TRBV5-1 with TRBJ2-7; 9 bases are a match to TRBD1. Germline CDR1 SGHRS, CDR2 YFSETQ. The V gene end was trimmed by 1 base and the J gene end by 6 bases; junction bases not matched to a gene: 11. This CDR3 spans 16 amino acids. CDR3 sequence (DNA): TGCGCCAGCAGCTTGCGCCCCGGGACAGGGCGTGTCGAGCAGTACTTC. Protein: CASSLRPGTGRVEQYF.

In this sample, this clonotype turned up a few times. This chain uses TRBV7-9 with TRBJ2-4, with a possible D match to TRBD2 (5 bases). Per germline, CDR1 SEHNR and CDR2 FQNEAQ (reference sequence). This CDR3 spans 12 amino acids. V was cut by 7 bases and J by 15 bases, with 19 bases left in between. The CDR3 nucleotides read TGTGCCAGCACCACCGGTGTAGGAGGCGCGTACTTC. Translating it yields CASTTGVGGAYF.

The chain has TRBV28 and TRBJ2-7; 8 nucleotides align to TRBD2. Per the germline V gene, CDR1 is MDHEN and CDR2 is SYDVKM. The CDR3 contains 12 residues. The junction had 7 bases not matched to a gene; V was cut back by 6 bases and J by 9 bases. The CDR3 protein is CASSRLREVQYF. For the CDR3, the DNA is TGTGCCAGCAGCCGCCTGCGGGAGGTGCAGTACTTC.

V gene TRBV7-9 combines with J gene TRBJ2-4; D may be TRBD1 (5 bases). The V end lost 5 bases, the J end lost 1 base, and 12 bases lay between the germline ends. The CDR3 is 15 amino acids. Germline V lookup: CDR1 SEHNR, CDR2 FQNEAQ (reference sequence). This CDR3 reads CASSLGLGAKNIQYF. The CDR3 DNA reads TGTGCCAGCAGCCTGGGGCTGGGGGCCAAAAACATTCAGTACTTC. The complete variable domain, with remaining parts taken from reference TRBV7-9 and TRBJ2-4, reads DTGVSQNPRHKITKRGQNVTFRCDPISEHNRLYWYRQTLGQGPEFLTYFQNEAQLEKSRLLSDRFSAERPKGSFSTLEIQRTEQGDSAMYLCASSLGLGAKNIQYFGAGTRLSVL.

The chain recombines TRBV11-2 with TRBJ1-6, with 11 positions matching TRBD1. The germline CDR1 and CDR2 sequences are SGHAT and FQNNGV. J lost 9 bases, V lost 5 bases, and 9 bases had no gene match. This CDR3 has 16 amino acids. CDR3 DNA: TGTGCCAGCAGCCAGAAGGACAGGGGGCTTAGTTCACCCCTCCACTTT. This encodes CASSQKDRGLSSPLHF. Variable domain in full (rest from reference TRBV11-2 and TRBJ1-6): EAGVAQSPRYKIIEKRQSVAFWCNPISGHATLYWYQQILGQGPKLLIQFQNNGVVDDSQLPKDRFSAERLKGVDSTLKIQPAKLEDSAVYLCASSQKDRGLSSPLHFGNGTRLTVT.

This clonotype showed up many times. This chain joins TRBV7-9 and TRBJ1-2; D ambiguous. Between the trimmed V and J ends, which lost 7 bases and 0 bases, there was a span of 18 bases. In germline, CDR1 is SEHNR, CDR2 FQNEAQ (reference sequence). This CDR3 spans 16 amino acids. CDR3: CASTGGHGLSNYGYTF. The DNA of the CDR3 is TGTGCCAGCACCGGAGGTCACGGACTCTCTAACTATGGCTACACCTTC.

This clonotype was found once. This chain uses TRBV30 with TRBJ1-2; perhaps TRBD1 as D (5 bases). The V end was cut by 5 bases, the J end by 6 bases, with 16 bases between. This CDR3 has 13 amino acids. Looked up from germline, CDR1 is GTSNPN and CDR2 is SVGIG (reference sequence). The CDR3 loop is CAWGPGTGNGYTF. DNA of the CDR3: TGTGCCTGGGGTCCCGGGACCGGGAATGGCTACACCTTC. The full variable domain, rest sourced from reference TRBV30 and TRBJ1-2, is SQTIHQWPATLVQPVGSPLSLECTVEGTSNPNLYWYRQAAGRGLQLLFYSVGIGQISSEVPQNLSASRPQDRQFILSSKKLLLSDSGFYLCAWGPGTGNGYTFGSGTRLTVV.

The V call is TRBV5-6, the J call TRBJ1-1; D is possibly TRBD1 (6 bases). The germline gives CDR1 SGHDT, CDR2 YYEEEE. CDR3 length: 15 residues. The V gene lost 1 base and the J gene lost 4 bases, with 14 bases spanning the gap. CDR3 loop: CASSLKATGSTEAFF. CDR3 bases: TGTGCCAGCAGCTTGAAGGCCACAGGGAGCACTGAAGCTTTCTTT. The whole variable domain, filled in from reference TRBV5-6 and TRBJ1-1, reads DAGVTQSPTHLIKTRGQQVTLRCSPKSGHDTVSWYQQALGQGPQFIFQYYEEEERQRGNFPDRFSGHQFPNYSSELNVNALLLGDSALYLCASSLKATGSTEAFFGQGTRLTVV.

This clonotype has a handful of counts. The rearrangement uses TRBV6-5 and TRBJ1-2, with no clear D. V lost 3 bases and J 0 bases, leaving 11 bases between the germline ends. This CDR3 region has 15 residues. Looked up from germline, CDR1 is MNHEY and CDR2 is SVGAGI. The CDR3 DNA sequence: TGTGCCAGCAGTTATTCCGAAGGCCCTAACTATGGCTACACCTTC. Protein: CASSYSEGPNYGYTF.

In nucleotides, the CDR3 is TGTGCCTCCGGACAGATGAACACTGAAGCTTTCTTT. Amino acid sequence: CASGQMNTEAFF. The rearrangement joins TRBV30 to TRBJ1-1; tentatively, D is TRBD1 (6 bases). The CDR3 covers 12 residues. The V gene's germline CDR1 is GTSNPN and CDR2 SVGIG (reference sequence). Trimming removed 7 bases at V and 0 bases at J, with 9 bases between.

This clonotype has a single count. The chain couples TRBV30 to TRBJ1-3, with D hard to call. Germline V CDR1 and CDR2: GTSNPN, SVGIG (reference sequence). Trimming cost V 2 bases and J 0 bases, with 5 bases left between them. The CDR3 has 13 residues. The CDR3 DNA sequence: TGTGCCTGGAGTACCTACTCTGGAAACACCATATATTTT. The encoded protein is CAWSTYSGNTIYF.

In this sample, this clonotype turned up a few times. V is TRBV4-1 and J is TRBJ1-1; D uncertain. CDR1 and CDR2 from the germline V gene are MGHRA and YSYEKL. Trimming removed 1 base at V and 7 bases at J, with 10 bases between. There are 13 residues in the CDR3. The CDR3: CASSQGRWDEAFF. DNA for the CDR3: TGCGCCAGCAGCCAAGGAAGGTGGGATGAAGCTTTCTTT.

The rearrangement uses TRBV7-9 and TRBJ2-5, with D perhaps assigned TRBD1 or TRBD2 (5 bases each). Germline CDR1 reads SEHNR; CDR2 reads FQNEAQ (reference sequence). CDR3 length: 17 residues. V was pared by 3 bases and J by 0 bases, with 17 bases between. The CDR3 loop is CASSFQSGVGDQETQYF. The CDR3 DNA follows: TGTGCCAGCAGCTTTCAGTCTGGGGTGGGGGACCAAGAGACCCAGTACTTC.

This clonotype was recorded many times. The rearrangement uses TRBV2 and TRBJ1-1; D unclear. V lost 8 bases and J lost 0, with 13 bases in between. Germline V lookup: CDR1 SNHLY, CDR2 FYNNEI. The CDR3 contains 14 residues. The CDR3: CASARTFMNTEAFF. DNA of the CDR3: TGTGCCAGCGCCCGGACGTTCATGAACACTGAAGCTTTCTTT. The full variable domain, completed using reference TRBV2 and TRBJ1-1, is EPEVTQTPSHQVTQMGQEVILRCVPISNHLYFYWYRQILGQKVEFLVSFYNNEISEKSEIFDDQFSVERPDGSNFTLKIRSTKLEDSAMYFCASARTFMNTEAFFGQGTRLTVV.

The table lists this clonotype with a few counts. The chain uses TRBV5-4 and TRBJ1-2, with D possibly TRBD1 on 5 matching bases. Germline V lookup: CDR1 SGHNT, CDR2 YYREEE (reference sequence). The V gene lost 4 bases and the J gene lost 7 bases, with 20 bases spanning the gap. The CDR3 spans 15 residues. This CDR3 is CASSVKGRTSGGYTF. Here the CDR3 DNA reads TGTGCCAGCAGCGTAAAGGGACGAACAAGCGGTGGCTACACCTTC.